Each of the 24 T cell receptor beta chains below was sequenced from the same sample in a study of PD-1 blockade in classical Hodgkin lymphoma. This sample's time point: newly diagnosed, previously untreated cHL patient sample. Produced via immunoSEQ multiplex PCR; TCRdb's table is partial and in-frame only. The sample yields more than 15,000 clones, roughly nine tenths seen once. Sequencing used peripheral blood mononuclear cells (PBMCs). These receptors were collected from a human donor with classical Hodgkin lymphoma.

This clone was found once. The chain is built from TRBV28 and TRBJ1-5; D ambiguous. Looked up from germline, CDR1 is MDHEN and CDR2 is SYDVKM. Trimming stripped 4 bases from V and 7 bases from J, with 14 bases between. The CDR3 loop spans 14 amino acids. The CDR3 region has the DNA TGTGCCAGCAGTTCTAACATACCCGCGCAGCCCCAGCATTTT. This sequence encodes CASSSNIPAQPQHF.

This clone was found a few times. CDR3 residues: CASSLGIRNTEAFF. The CDR3 region has the DNA TGTGCCAGCAGTTTAGGGATCCGGAACACTGAAGCTTTCTTT. The V and J genes are TRBV28 and TRBJ1-1; no firm D call. CDR1 and CDR2 (germline): MDHEN, SYDVKM. The CDR3 runs 14 residues. The V end was cut by 2 bases, the J end by 1 base, with 8 bases between.

J is TRBJ2-7 and V is TRBV5-1, with 7 bases matching TRBD1. In germline, CDR1 is SGHRS, CDR2 YFSETQ. Losses at the gene ends were 4 bases for V and 6 bases for J; bases not matched to a gene: 4. The CDR3 runs 12 residues. CDR3 DNA sequence: TGCGCCAGCAGCCTCAGGGGGAGCGAGCAGTACTTC. This encodes CASSLRGSEQYF.

This chain joins TRBV7-2 and TRBJ2-5, with D possibly being TRBD2 (6 bases). The CDR3 length is 15 residues. Germline assignment: CDR1 SGHTA and CDR2 FQGNSA. With 1 base removed from V and 2 bases from J, the gap between germline ends came to 11 bases. The DNA of the CDR3 is TGTGCCAGCAGCTTAGAAAGTAGCGGACAAGAGACCCAGTACTTC. Its translation is CASSLESSGQETQYF.

This chain uses TRBV19 with TRBJ2-2; D gene ambiguous. Germline loops: CDR1 LNHDA, CDR2 SQIVND (reference sequence). V lost 9 bases and J lost 0, with 5 bases in between. The CDR3 spans 12 residues. CDR3 amino acids: CASPANTGELFF. CDR3 DNA sequence: TGTGCCAGCCCAGCGAACACCGGGGAGCTGTTTTTT.

The chain carries TRBV11-3 and TRBJ2-3, with TRBD2 identical over 7 bases. V shed 0 bases, J shed 5 bases, and the junction held 8 bases outside the gene matches. The CDR3 runs 16 residues. The germline gives CDR1 SGHNT, CDR2 YENEEA. This CDR3 is CASSLDPAGEEDTQYF. The DNA of the CDR3 is TGTGCCAGCAGCTTAGATCCGGCGGGAGAGGAAGATACGCAGTATTTT.

The chain couples TRBV19 to TRBJ2-4, with 9 bases aligning to TRBD2. CDR3 length equals 13 residues. V lost 4 bases to trimming and J lost 8 bases; unmatched junction nucleotides: 3. Germline V gene sequence: CDR1 LNHDA, CDR2 SQIVND (reference sequence). The CDR3, as DNA: TGTGCCAGTAGTAGGGGACTAGCCTACATTCAGTACTTC. This sequence encodes CASSRGLAYIQYF. Looking up the rest from reference TRBV19 and TRBJ2-4 gives the full variable domain: DGGITQSPKYLFRKEGQNVTLSCEQNLNHDAMYWYRQDPGQGLRLIYYSQIVNDFQKGDIAEGYSVSREKKESFPLTVTSAQKNPTAFYLCASSRGLAYIQYFGAGTRLSVL.

The V gene is TRBV4-1, the J gene TRBJ1-5, with 7 bases aligning to TRBD1. Germline CDR1 MGHRA, CDR2 YSYEKL. The V segment lost 0 bases and the J segment 6 bases; nucleotides outside the gene matches: 8. The CDR3 sequence is 16 residues long. The CDR3 is CASSQDSRQGGQPQHF. DNA of the CDR3: TGCGCCAGCAGCCAAGATTCCCGGCAGGGGGGTCAGCCCCAGCATTTT.

The chain links TRBV28 to TRBJ1-5; TRBD1 might be the D (6 bases). The V gene lost 5 bases and the J gene lost 0 bases, with 11 bases spanning the gap. CDR3 size: 15 residues. Germline values: CDR1 MDHEN, CDR2 SYDVKM. The CDR3 region is CASSPWTDSNQPQHF. The CDR3 coding sequence is TGTGCCAGCAGTCCCTGGACAGATAGCAATCAGCCCCAGCATTTT.

This chain joins TRBV5-1 and TRBJ2-4; 9 bases are a match to TRBD2. The CDR3 spans 16 residues. The germline CDR1 and CDR2 sequences are SGHRS and YFSETQ. The ends lost 5 bases at V and 6 bases at J; junction bases unmatched: 12. The CDR3 sequence: CASSVAGATPINIQYF. The CDR3 nucleotides read TGCGCCAGCAGTGTAGCGGGAGCGACACCGATAAACATTCAGTACTTC.

V is TRBV6-5 and J is TRBJ1-5; 7 bases match TRBD1. Germline trimming cut 5 bases from V and 4 bases from J; bases unmatched to any gene: 8. There are 15 residues in the CDR3. Germline V gene sequence: CDR1 MNHEY, CDR2 SVGAGI. In DNA, the CDR3 is TGTGCCAGCAGTCCGGACAGGTCGGGGAATCAGCCCCAGCATTTT. Its protein product is CASSPDRSGNQPQHF.

The chain combines TRBV4-3 with TRBJ2-3; 10 nucleotides agree with TRBD2. The CDR3 contains 15 residues. The junction had 4 bases not matched to a gene; V was cut back by 3 bases and J by 4 bases. CDR1 is LGHNA and CDR2 is YSLEER in the germline V gene. CDR3 coding DNA: TGCGCCAGCAGCCACCTAGCGGGAGAGGCAGATACGCAGTATTTT. Its protein is CASSHLAGEADTQYF.

The chain couples TRBV7-2 to TRBJ1-2, with 7 bases identical to TRBD1. Germline V CDR1 and CDR2: SGHTA, FQGNSA. The junction had 11 bases not matched to a gene; V was cut back by 1 base and J by 6 bases. The CDR3 runs 16 residues. The chain's CDR3 is CASSLGQGGDGHGYTF. CDR3 in DNA: TGTGCCAGCAGCTTAGGGCAAGGGGGCGACGGTCATGGCTACACCTTC.

The chain couples TRBV18 to TRBJ2-3, with 9 bases fitting TRBD2. Germline CDR1 reads KGHSH; CDR2 reads LQKENI. This CDR3 is 16 amino acids long. Trimming at V came to 2 bases and at J to 1 base, leaving 4 bases not matched to a gene. The CDR3 is CASSPAWTSGTDTQYF. In nucleotides, the CDR3 is TGTGCCAGCTCACCAGCATGGACTAGCGGCACAGATACGCAGTATTTT.

The CDR3 is CASSSYLDGAATF. The CDR3 DNA follows: TGTGCCAGCAGCTCCTACCTAGACGGGGCAGCCACCTTC. The J gene is TRBJ1-2, the V gene TRBV7-9; TRBD1 might be the D (5 bases). CDR3 length: 13 residues. The V and J ends lost 4 bases and 13 bases respectively, with 19 bases between them. Germline lookup yields CDR1 SEHNR and CDR2 FQNEAQ (reference sequence). The entire variable domain, with the rest obtained from reference TRBV7-9 and TRBJ1-2, is as follows: DTGVSQNPRHKITKRGQNVTFRCDPISEHNRLYWYRQTLGQGPEFLTYFQNEAQLEKSRLLSDRFSAERPKGSFSTLEIQRTEQGDSAMYLCASSSYLDGAATFGSGTRLTVV.

The chain recombines TRBV6-5 with TRBJ1-2; the D gene is possibly TRBD1 (5 bases). This CDR3 is 14 amino acids long. V dropped 8 bases and J dropped 1 base, with 14 bases sitting between them. Germline V lookup: CDR1 MNHEY, CDR2 SVGAGI. DNA for the CDR3: TGTGCCAGCCGCCGCGGCCAGGGTAACTATGGCTACACCTTC. Translating it yields CASRRGQGNYGYTF.

This chain links TRBV18 with TRBJ1-4; 8 bases are a match to TRBD1. CDR1 is KGHSH and CDR2 is LQKENI in the germline V gene. The V segment lost 3 bases and the J segment 7 bases; nucleotides outside the gene matches: 4. The CDR3 has 14 amino acids. CDR3 DNA sequence: TGTGCCAGCTCACCCGGACAGGGCGGTGAAAAACTGTTTTTT. Its protein is CASSPGQGGEKLFF.

This sequence joins TRBV10-3 and TRBJ1-2; 7 bases line up with TRBD1. Germline V gene data show CDR1 as ENHRY and CDR2 as SYGVKD. This CDR3 is 13 amino acids long. J lost 2 bases, V lost 6 bases, and 3 bases had no gene match. CDR3 protein: CAIRPQGNYGYTF. CDR3 DNA: TGTGCCATCAGACCACAGGGGAACTATGGCTACACCTTC.

The chain combines TRBV5-8 with TRBJ1-5; D not certain. V was shortened by 3 bases and J by 7 bases, with 14 bases between the two germline ends. The CDR3 covers 14 residues. Germline CDR1 reads SGHTS; CDR2 reads YDEGEE. CDR3: CASSSGLMGQPQHF. As DNA, the CDR3 is TGTGCCAGCAGCTCCGGGCTAATGGGGCAGCCCCAGCATTTT.

The CDR3 sequence: CASSPDRVETQYF. Here the CDR3 DNA reads TGTGCCAGCAGCCCGGACAGGGTGGAGACCCAGTACTTC. The rearrangement uses TRBV7-2 and TRBJ2-5; 8 nucleotides line up with TRBD1. Looked up from germline, CDR1 is SGHTA and CDR2 is FQGNSA. The CDR3 totals 13 residues. With 5 bases clipped from V and 5 bases from J, the junction kept 4 bases outside the gene matches.

This sequence joins TRBV11-2 and TRBJ2-7; D is perhaps TRBD2 (6 bases). V gave up 5 bases and J gave up 0 bases, with 11 bases separating them. CDR3 size: 14 residues. The germline CDR1 and CDR2 sequences are SGHAT and FQNNGV. The CDR3 here is CASSPAGRSYEQYF. The CDR3, as DNA: TGTGCCAGCAGCCCCGCGGGGCGCTCCTACGAGCAGTACTTC.

This rearrangement joins TRBV28 to TRBJ2-5; D assignment may be TRBD1 or TRBD2 (7 bases each). The V gene's germline CDR1 is MDHEN and CDR2 SYDVKM. This CDR3 is built from 14 residues. Trimming removed 3 bases from V and 7 bases from J, with 15 bases in between. The CDR3 nucleotides are TGTGCCAGCAGTTTGGCACAGGGGAGGGGGACCCAGTACTTC. It yields the protein CASSLAQGRGTQYF.

The gene calls are TRBV30 and TRBJ2-7; possibly TRBD2 for D (5 bases). Between the trimmed V and J ends, which lost 1 base and 3 bases, there was a span of 16 bases. The CDR3 spans 15 residues. Germline V gives CDR1 GTSNPN, CDR2 SVGIG (reference sequence). The CDR3 reads CAWSGLTLDYYEQYF. The CDR3 region has the DNA TGTGCCTGGAGTGGACTAACGCTAGATTACTACGAGCAGTACTTC.

The J gene is TRBJ1-4, the V gene TRBV5-1; D may be TRBD1 (5 bases). The CDR3 length is 14 residues. Germline V gene sequence: CDR1 SGHRS, CDR2 YFSETQ. V was clipped by 5 bases and J by 7 bases, with 15 bases between them. The CDR3, as DNA: TGCGCCAGCAGAACCGGGACGAGTCTTGAAAAACTGTTTTTT. It yields the protein CASRTGTSLEKLFF.